A selection of T cell receptor beta chains follows, all from one sample in a study of regulatory T cells. The data were produced by immunoSEQ multiplex PCR, yet TCRdb's version contains in-frame clones alone and is incomplete. The sample yields roughly 4,000 clones, approximately 92% seen once. The specimen sequenced was CD4+ Tregs sorted from blood. All receptors derive from a child aged 2 to 15 with CD3G deficiency. Each CDR3 is given with its conserved first and last residue. A D gene is named only where the DNA matches it firmly. Not every row has a clone size; where given, it reads once, few, many or a size class.

clone_size,v_call,j_call,d_call,cdr3_nt,cdr3_aa
.,TRBV23-1,TRBJ1-6,.,TGCGCCAGCAGTCAAAACGCCGGGGCCATGAGCTCCTATAATTCACCCCTCCACTTT,CASSQNAGAMSSYNSPLHF
once,TRBV19,TRBJ2-1,.,TGTGCCAGTAGCGGGAGTTCCACTGAGCAGTTCTTC,CASSGSSTEQFF
once,TRBV28,TRBJ1-4,TRBD1,TGTGCCAGCAGTCACGGACAGGGTCGTAATGAAAAACTGTTTTTT,CASSHGQGRNEKLFF
once,TRBV28,TRBJ1-2,.,TGTGCCAGTGCGGACGTCCGGTACTATGGCTACACCTTC,CASADVRYYGYTF
once,TRBV6-1,TRBJ1-5,.,TGTGCCAGCAGTCCCTTTACTGAGGGGCCCCAGCATTTT,CASSPFTEGPQHF
.,TRBV18,TRBJ2-3,.,TGTGCCAGCTCACCACAGGGGACAGATACGCAGTATTTT,CASSPQGTDTQYF
.,TRBV19,TRBJ1-2,TRBD1,TGTGCCAGTTCAGAGCAGGGGGCCCTTTCTGGCTACACCTTC,CASSEQGALSGYTF
.,TRBV28,TRBJ1-4,.,TGTGCCAGCAGCTCGGCACAGGGAGGTAATGAAAAACTGTTTTTT,CASSSAQGGNEKLFF
once,TRBV5-1,TRBJ2-7,.,TGCGCCAGCAGCCCCGACGGTACCTACGAGCAGTACTTC,CASSPDGTYEQYF
.,TRBV6-1,TRBJ1-2,.,TGTGCCAGCAGCCGACGGGGGGCGGATGGCTACACCTTC,CASSRRGADGYTF